The 25 T cell receptor beta chains below all came from one sample that was sequenced in a study of blood T cell repertoires in COVID-19. Sequencing was performed with immunoSEQ multiplex PCR; in TCRdb, only in-frame clones are kept and a portion is missing. Of around 63,000 clones listed, 80% to 90% are singletons. Sequencing was done on a sample of peripheral blood. These receptors came from an older woman with COVID-19, enrolled during active disease.

The chain joins TRBV7-9 to TRBJ1-5; D unresolved. Germline loops: CDR1 SEHNR, CDR2 FQNEAQ (reference sequence). The CDR3 has 13 residues. The germline V and J ends were trimmed by 4 bases and 7 bases, with 11 bases remaining between them. CDR3 sequence (DNA): TGTGCCAGCAGCTCTAGGACTGGACAGCCCCAGCATTTT. Translation gives CASSSRTGQPQHF.

V is TRBV5-1 and J is TRBJ2-7; TRBD1 is a possible D gene (6 bases). The CDR3 is 15 residues long. Per the germline V gene, CDR1 is SGHRS and CDR2 is YFSETQ. Between the trimmed V and J ends, which lost 4 bases and 0 bases, there was a span of 14 bases. The CDR3 coding sequence is TGCGCCAGCAGCGGTCGACAGGATAGCTCCTACGAGCAGTACTTC. Protein product: CASSGRQDSSYEQYF. The full variable domain, its missing parts supplied by reference TRBV5-1 and TRBJ2-7, is KAGVTQTPRYLIKTRGQQVTLSCSPISGHRSVSWYQQTPGQGLQFLFEYFSETQRNKGNFPGRFSGRQFSNSRSEMNVSTLELGDSALYLCASSGRQDSSYEQYFGPGTRLTVT.

The chain is built from TRBV11-2 and TRBJ2-1; TRBD2 matches 7 bases. The CDR3 length is 12 residues. After removal of 5 bases from V and 10 bases from J, the junction contained 5 bases not matched to a gene. Germline V gene data show CDR1 as SGHAT and CDR2 as FQNNGV. DNA for the CDR3: TGTGCCAGCAGCCGAAGGGGAGGGGAGCAGTTCTTC. Translated, it gives CASSRRGGEQFF.

The chain uses TRBV28 and TRBJ1-5; tentatively, D is TRBD1 (6 bases). V lost 6 bases to trimming and J lost 3 bases, with 15 bases between them. Germline values: CDR1 MDHEN, CDR2 SYDVKM. CDR3 length: 15 amino acids. CDR3 sequence: CASSITGTPNQPQHF. CDR3 DNA: TGTGCCAGCAGCATCACAGGGACGCCCAATCAGCCCCAGCATTTT.

The chain couples TRBV13 to TRBJ1-4; D possibly corresponds to TRBD1 (6 bases). Germline CDR1 and CDR2: PRHDT and FYEKMQ (reference sequence). V gave up 7 bases and J gave up 2 bases, with 17 bases separating them. The CDR3 covers 16 residues. The DNA for the CDR3 is TGTGCCAGCACCTCCATGAGGGGGACGACTAATGAAAAACTGTTTTTT. Translating gives CASTSMRGTTNEKLFF.

The chain employs TRBV19 and TRBJ2-3; D possibly corresponds to TRBD1 (7 bases). V lost 6 bases, J lost 0 bases, and 13 bases lay in between. The CDR3 totals 15 residues. Germline lookup yields CDR1 LNHDA and CDR2 SQIVND (reference sequence). The CDR3 DNA reads as TGTGCCAGTAGCCCAGGGGGGACAAGCACAGATACGCAGTATTTT. It codes for CASSPGGTSTDTQYF.

V usage is TRBV2 and J usage is TRBJ1-5; D possibly corresponds to TRBD1 (5 bases). CDR3 length: 13 residues. V lost 7 bases and J lost 5, with 12 bases in between. Germline CDR1 and CDR2: SNHLY and FYNNEI. Written as DNA, the CDR3 is TGTGCCAGCAAAGGGGATGGGTATCAGCCCCAGCATTTT. This gives the protein CASKGDGYQPQHF.

This chain joins TRBV5-1 and TRBJ2-1; 7 nucleotides match TRBD2. The CDR3 covers 14 residues. Germline values: CDR1 SGHRS, CDR2 YFSETQ. The J segment lost 6 bases and the V segment lost 5 bases, leaving 8 bases of the junction unmatched. CDR3 nucleotide sequence: TGCGCCAGCAGAGGACTAGGTACCCGCAATGAGCAGTTCTTC. Amino acid sequence: CASRGLGTRNEQFF.

The chain employs TRBV4-1 and TRBJ2-7; TRBD2 is a possible D gene (5 bases). V was trimmed by 5 bases and J by 1 base, leaving 18 bases between them. CDR3 size: 16 residues. Germline V CDR1 and CDR2: MGHRA, YSYEKL. The CDR3 spells CASSSEWASGSYEQYF. The CDR3 nucleotides read TGCGCCAGCAGCTCAGAGTGGGCTTCGGGATCCTACGAGCAGTACTTC.

This chain connects TRBV3-1 (or the pseudogene TRBV3-2) to TRBJ1-4, with a weak D call TRBD1 (6 bases). Trimming took 4 bases from V and 3 from J, leaving 9 bases between them. The CDR3 covers 14 residues. The germline gives CDR1 LGHDT, CDR2 YNNKEL (reference sequence). The DNA for the CDR3 is TGTGCCAGCAGCCCCAGGGGACCTAATGAAAAACTGTTTTTT. Its translation: CASSPRGPNEKLFF.

The V gene is TRBV28, the J gene TRBJ2-7, with 8 positions matching TRBD2. Per the germline V gene, CDR1 is MDHEN and CDR2 is SYDVKM. The CDR3 runs 15 residues. J gave up 4 bases and V 3 bases, and 8 bases lay outside the gene matches. Here the CDR3 reads CASSFPSGPTYEQYF. The CDR3 region has the DNA TGTGCCAGCAGTTTTCCTAGCGGGCCGACTTACGAGCAGTACTTC.

The count of this clone is one. This rearrangement joins TRBV19 to TRBJ2-1, with 8 bases fitting TRBD2. The CDR3 length is 14 residues. Germline values: CDR1 LNHDA, CDR2 SQIVND (reference sequence). V gave up 7 bases and J gave up 10 bases; unmatched junction bases: 12. CDR3 loop: CASMRPGRALEQFF. CDR3 sequence (DNA): TGTGCCAGTATGCGGCCCGGGAGGGCGCTCGAGCAGTTCTTC. Full variable domain (missing parts from reference TRBV19 and TRBJ2-1): DGGITQSPKYLFRKEGQNVTLSCEQNLNHDAMYWYRQDPGQGLRLIYYSQIVNDFQKGDIAEGYSVSREKKESFPLTVTSAQKNPTAFYLCASMRPGRALEQFFGPGTRLTVL.

The V and J genes are TRBV11-2 and TRBJ1-3; D is uncertain. This CDR3 has 14 residues. From germline, CDR1 is SGHAT and CDR2 FQNNGV. Trimming shortened V by 2 bases and J by 0 bases, and 5 bases separated the two germline ends. The CDR3 sequence: CASSLSGSGNTIYF. The CDR3 DNA reads as TGTGCCAGCAGCTTAAGCGGCTCTGGAAACACCATATATTTT.

This clone was picked up a small number of times. The chain joins TRBV7-9 to TRBJ2-1; D gene uncertain. The V gene lost 2 bases and the J gene lost 0 bases, with 11 bases spanning the gap. The CDR3 consists of 16 residues. The germline CDR1 and CDR2 sequences are SEHNR and FQNEAQ (reference sequence). The CDR3 region has the DNA TGTGCCAGCAGCTTATTTGGCCGAAGCTCCTACAATGAGCAGTTCTTC. Protein sequence: CASSLFGRSSYNEQFF.

The chain couples TRBV10-3 to TRBJ2-1; D perhaps matches TRBD1 (6 bases). V lost 1 base, J lost 9 bases, and 10 bases lay in between. The germline V gene has CDR1 ENHRY and CDR2 SYGVKD. The CDR3 is 13 amino acids. The CDR3 region is CAISEFEGVEQFF. In DNA form, the CDR3 reads TGTGCCATCAGTGAGTTTGAGGGGGTTGAGCAGTTCTTC.

A remark on this clone: In the same sample, other DNA sequences code for this CDR3. The chain combines TRBV5-4 with TRBJ2-6, with D perhaps TRBD1 (6 bases). Germline values: CDR1 SGHNT, CDR2 YYREEE (reference sequence). Deletions cut 3 bases from V and 2 bases from J, with 9 bases between. The CDR3 length is 15 residues. The CDR3 region is CASSSGQPGANVLTF. CDR3 bases: TGTGCCAGCAGCTCTGGACAGCCTGGGGCCAACGTCCTGACTTTC.

This sequence joins TRBV19 and TRBJ1-3, with D tentatively TRBD1 (5 bases). The CDR3 runs 16 residues. Germline values: CDR1 LNHDA, CDR2 SQIVND (reference sequence). Between the trimmed V and J ends, which lost 4 bases and 4 bases, there was a span of 17 bases. The CDR3 region has the DNA TGTGCCAGTAGTACCATACAGGACCGCTCCGGAAACACCATATATTTT. It is translated as CASSTIQDRSGNTIYF.

This clone was counted once. The junction does not match germline at one end; this may be a read error. DNA of the CDR3: TGTGCCTGGAGTAGTTTGTCCCGGGACACAGGGTATACTTCACCCCTCCACTTT. Translating it yields CAWSSLSRDTGYTSPLHF. The chain uses TRBV30 and TRBJ1-6, with D perhaps matching TRBD1 (6 bases). The CDR3 is 18 amino acids. CDR1 is GTSNPN and CDR2 is SVGIG in the germline V gene (reference sequence).

The chain has TRBV5-4 and TRBJ1-2, with TRBD1 matching 8 bases. The V and J ends lost 4 bases and 7 bases, in that order; junction bases with no gene match: 6. The length of the CDR3 is 13 residues. In germline, CDR1 is SGHNT, CDR2 YYREEE (reference sequence). DNA for the CDR3: TGTGCCAGCAGCCAACAGGGGGTGGGTGGCTACACCTTC. Translated, it gives CASSQQGVGGYTF.

The chain is built from TRBV27 and TRBJ1-2; tentative D call: TRBD1 (6 bases). The CDR3 is 18 amino acids. Germline lookup yields CDR1 MNHEY and CDR2 SMNVEV (reference sequence). Trimming cost V 7 bases and J 2 bases, with 26 bases left between them. CDR3 bases: TGTGCCAGCATCTCCCTAGGGGGGGGCGCGAGGGGCAACTATGGCTACACCTTC. It translates to CASISLGGGARGNYGYTF.

This chain uses TRBV6-5 with TRBJ1-2; maybe TRBD1 (6 bases). CDR3 length: 11 amino acids. V was trimmed by 11 bases and J by 1 base, leaving 8 bases between them. Germline V lookup: CDR1 MNHEY, CDR2 SVGAGI. For the CDR3, the DNA is TGTGCCGCACAGGGTAACTATGGCTACACCTTC. Translated: CAAQGNYGYTF.

The chain has TRBV6-5 and TRBJ2-7, with 7 bases aligning to TRBD2. The CDR3 is made up of 15 amino acids. J gave up 3 bases and V 2 bases, and 7 bases lay outside the gene matches. The germline CDR1 and CDR2 sequences are MNHEY and SVGAGI. DNA for the CDR3: TGTGCCAGCAGTTACGGGAGGGGCGGATACTACGAGCAGTACTTC. It translates to CASSYGRGGYYEQYF.

CDR3 residues: CASSTLDLGEQFF. CDR3 DNA: TGTGCCAGCAGCACCCTAGACCTCGGTGAGCAGTTCTTC. The chain joins TRBV9 to TRBJ2-1; no reliable D call. The length of the CDR3 is 13 residues. With 4 bases removed from V and 9 bases from J, the gap between germline ends came to 14 bases. CDR1 and CDR2 from the germline V gene are SGDLS and YYNGEE.

The genes are TRBV9 and TRBJ2-5; 7 positions match TRBD2. Unmatched junction bases numbered 9, after V lost 3 bases and J lost 4 bases. Germline V lookup: CDR1 SGDLS, CDR2 YYNGEE. The CDR3 has 15 amino acids. CDR3 nucleotides: TGTGCCAGCAGCGCAAGACTAGCCGAGGGAGAGACCCAGTACTTC. Its translation: CASSARLAEGETQYF.

J is TRBJ1-2 and V is TRBV30, with D possibly TRBD1 on 5 matching bases. V shed 3 bases and J shed 4 bases, with 12 bases lying between them. Germline V lookup: CDR1 GTSNPN, CDR2 SVGIG (reference sequence). This CDR3 has 13 amino acids. The CDR3 reads CAWRYGQGYGYTF. Written as DNA, the CDR3 is TGTGCCTGGAGGTATGGACAAGGCTATGGCTACACCTTC.